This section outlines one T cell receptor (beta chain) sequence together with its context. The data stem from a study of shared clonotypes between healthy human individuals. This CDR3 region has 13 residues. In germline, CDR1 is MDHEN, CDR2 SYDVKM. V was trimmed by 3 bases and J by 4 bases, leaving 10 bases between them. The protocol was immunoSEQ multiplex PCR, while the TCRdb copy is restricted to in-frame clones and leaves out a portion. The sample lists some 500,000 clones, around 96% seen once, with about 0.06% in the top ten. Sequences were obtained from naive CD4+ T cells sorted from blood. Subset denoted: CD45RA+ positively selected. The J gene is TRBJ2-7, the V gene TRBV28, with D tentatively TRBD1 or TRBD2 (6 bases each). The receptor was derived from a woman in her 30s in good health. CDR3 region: CASSFGGGYEQYF. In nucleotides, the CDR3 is TGTGCCAGCAGTTTCGGAGGGGGGTACGAGCAGTACTTC.